Shown below are 16 T cell receptor beta chains from a single sample sequenced in a study of sequential checkpoint blockade in melanoma (dated by TCRdb to about 2019). The library was built by means of the immunoSEQ multiplex PCR assay. Sourced from immuneACCESS, this table was stored by TCRdb with only in-frame sequences that have V and J called. A share of the clones is absent; for the studies checked, an unresolved V gene accounts for under half, and the remainder has no known explanation. For this sample the table gives 8,000 or so clones, of which under 80% were detected only once. About 50% of the sample lies in the top ten. In light of the paper, this sample's treatment or condition label describes: randomized to nivolumab then ipilimumab (arm A) or the reverse (arm B). Sequencing was performed on CD8+ T cells sorted from blood (inferred from file names), taken from a patient given nivolumab and ipilimumab in sequence. Every receptor here comes from a human patient with melanoma. Some clones in this sample may be carry-over from other donors' samples.

This chain connects TRBV7-8 to TRBJ1-2; no firm D call. CDR1 SGHVS and CDR2 FQNEAQ come from the germline V gene. With 1 base removed from V and 5 bases from J, the gap between germline ends came to 11 bases. This CDR3 has 14 residues. In nucleotides, the CDR3 is TGTGCCAGCAGCTTAGAGCGAGTACGGTATGGCTACACCTTC. Its protein is CASSLERVRYGYTF.

This clone was seen only once. The CDR3 here is CAISESTGRFEKLFF. The DNA for the CDR3 is TGTGCCATCAGTGAGTCGACCGGCAGGTTTGAAAAACTGTTTTTT. V usage is TRBV10-3 and J usage is TRBJ1-4; D remains unclear. CDR3 length equals 15 residues. V was shortened by 0 bases and J by 7 bases, with 12 bases between the two germline ends. Germline-derived CDR1 and CDR2 are ENHRY and SYGVKD.

This clone was recorded a few times. The sample holds other DNA sequences that translate to the same CDR3. The chain joins TRBV2 to TRBJ1-4; D possibly corresponds to TRBD1 (6 bases). Trimming stripped 6 bases from V and 0 bases from J, with 11 bases between. In germline, CDR1 is SNHLY, CDR2 FYNNEI. This CDR3 spans 15 amino acids. Here the CDR3 reads CASSGDTSTNEKLFF. CDR3 bases: TGTGCCAGCAGCGGGGACACGTCAACTAATGAAAAACTGTTTTTT.

The J gene is TRBJ1-2, the V gene TRBV11-2; possibly TRBD1 for D (6 bases). The CDR3 extends over 13 amino acids. Trimming stripped 2 bases from V and 4 bases from J, with 8 bases between. The germline gives CDR1 SGHAT, CDR2 FQNNGV. CDR3 in DNA: TGTGCCAGCAGCTTAACAGGGACCTATGGCTACACCTTC. Translated, it gives CASSLTGTYGYTF.

The V and J genes are TRBV4-3 and TRBJ2-7; 7 nucleotides match TRBD1. Germline CDR1 LGHNA, CDR2 YSLEER. Trimming at V came to 0 bases and at J to 4 bases, leaving 0 bases not matched to a gene. The CDR3 runs 13 residues. CDR3 in amino acids: CASSQDRGYEQYF. Here the CDR3 DNA reads TGCGCCAGCAGCCAAGACAGGGGGTACGAGCAGTACTTC.

This chain uses TRBV6-6 with TRBJ2-7; weak D call: TRBD1 (6 bases). V shed 5 bases and J shed 7 bases, with 12 bases lying between them. Germline-derived CDR1 and CDR2 are MNHNY and SVGAGI (reference sequence). The CDR3 has 12 residues. DNA for the CDR3: TGTGCCAGCAGTCTGGACAGACGAGAGCAGTACTTC. This encodes CASSLDRREQYF.

J is TRBJ1-2 and V is TRBV29-1; no clear D. Looked up from germline, CDR1 is SQVTM and CDR2 is ANQGSEA. The length of the CDR3 is 16 residues. Trimming removed 2 bases at V and 1 base at J, with 17 bases between. The CDR3 coding sequence is TGCAGCGTTGAAAGTCCTATGCCGCATCGTAACTATGGCTACACCTTC. Protein: CSVESPMPHRNYGYTF.

In its sample, this clone was seen a few times. The rearrangement uses TRBV11-3 and TRBJ2-3, with no clear D. Germline lookup yields CDR1 SGHNT and CDR2 YENEEA. The CDR3 runs to 13 residues. V gave up 4 bases and J gave up 2 bases, with 7 bases separating them. CDR3 protein: CASSSIYTDTQYF. CDR3 nucleotides: TGTGCCAGCAGCTCAATCTACACAGATACGCAGTATTTT.

The rearrangement links TRBV7-9 to TRBJ1-1, with 11 positions matching TRBD1. The germline CDR1 and CDR2 sequences are SEHNR and FQNEAQ (reference sequence). The J segment lost 5 bases and the V segment lost 6 bases, leaving 8 bases of the junction unmatched. The CDR3 spans 15 residues. DNA of the CDR3: TGTGCCAGCAGTTCACTCGGGACAGGGGGGACTGAAGCTTTCTTT. Translation: CASSSLGTGGTEAFF. Looking up the rest from reference TRBV7-9 and TRBJ1-1 gives the full variable domain: DTGVSQNPRHKITKRGQNVTFRCDPISEHNRLYWYRQTLGQGPEFLTYFQNEAQLEKSRLLSDRFSAERPKGSFSTLEIQRTEQGDSAMYLCASSSLGTGGTEAFFGQGTRLTVV.

The CDR3 DNA follows: TGTGCCAGCAGCCAGAGGACTAGCGGGGGGCAAGAGACCCAGTACTTC. Translating it yields CASSQRTSGGQETQYF. J is TRBJ2-5 and V is TRBV13; TRBD2 matches at 14 bases. With V trimmed by 5 bases and J by 2 bases, 4 bases remained unmatched. CDR3 length: 16 amino acids. Germline V lookup: CDR1 PRHDT, CDR2 FYEKMQ (reference sequence). Using reference TRBV13 and TRBJ2-5 for the parts outside the CDR3, the full variable domain is AAGVIQSPRHLIKEKRETATLKCYPIPRHDTVYWYQQGPGQDPQFLISFYEKMQSDKGSIPDRFSAQQFSDYHSELNMSSLELGDSALYFCASSQRTSGGQETQYFGPGTRLLVL.

The rearrangement uses TRBV9 and TRBJ1-6, with D hard to call. The CDR3 runs to 14 residues. V lost 0 bases, J lost 6 bases, and 7 bases lay in between. Germline CDR1 is SGDLS and CDR2 is YYNGEE. Here the CDR3 reads CASSVGGRNSPLHF. The CDR3 DNA reads as TGTGCCAGCAGCGTAGGCGGTCGTAATTCACCCCTCCACTTT.

The rearrangement joins TRBV4-2 to TRBJ2-7; D is perhaps TRBD2 (6 bases). The CDR3 covers 13 residues. Trimming removed 2 bases from V and 3 bases from J, with 8 bases in between. Germline V CDR1 and CDR2: LGHNA, YNFKEQ. CDR3 nucleotides: TGTGCCAGCAGCCAAATCGGGGGCTACGAGCAGTACTTC. It translates to CASSQIGGYEQYF.

The chain has TRBV18 and TRBJ2-5, with TRBD1 identical over 7 bases. Looked up from germline, CDR1 is KGHSH and CDR2 is LQKENI. CDR3 size: 15 residues. V shed 1 base and J 2 bases; nucleotides not matched to a gene: 4. CDR3 residues: CASSPRDRAQETQYF. The DNA for the CDR3 is TGTGCCAGCTCACCACGAGACAGGGCTCAAGAGACCCAGTACTTC. Variable domain in full (rest from reference TRBV18 and TRBJ2-5): NAGVMQNPRHLVRRRGQEARLRCSPMKGHSHVYWYRQLPEEGLKFMVYLQKENIIDESGMPKERFSAEFPKEGPSILRIQQVVRGDSAAYFCASSPRDRAQETQYFGPGTRLLVL.

V usage is TRBV29-1 and J usage is TRBJ1-2; 7 bases fit TRBD1. The CDR3 runs 14 residues. With 3 bases clipped from V and 4 bases from J, the junction kept 8 bases outside the gene matches. The V gene's germline CDR1 is SQVTM and CDR2 ANQGSEA. CDR3 sequence: CSVDPFTGAYGYTF. The CDR3 DNA is TGCAGCGTTGACCCTTTCACAGGGGCCTATGGCTACACCTTC.

The chain links TRBV5-4 to TRBJ2-5; TRBD1 is a possible D gene (5 bases). From germline, CDR1 is SGHNT and CDR2 YYREEE (reference sequence). Trimming removed 2 bases from V and 4 bases from J, with 12 bases in between. This CDR3 region has 14 residues. The CDR3 sequence: CASSLGERRETQYF. The CDR3 DNA sequence: TGTGCCAGCAGCTTAGGGGAAAGGAGAGAGACCCAGTACTTC.

J is TRBJ1-5 and V is TRBV27; TRBD1 aligns across 7 bases. The germline CDR1 and CDR2 sequences are MNHEY and SMNVEV (reference sequence). This CDR3 is 17 amino acids long. The V and J ends lost 2 bases and 6 bases, in that order; junction bases with no gene match: 13. In DNA, the CDR3 is TGTGCCAGCAGTTTAACTATTGACAGGGCTCACGGTCAGCCCCAGCATTTT. Its translation is CASSLTIDRAHGQPQHF.